Here is one T cell receptor (beta chain) with its context. Antigen: not known. TCRdb keeps only in-frame clones here, not all; method: immunoSEQ multiplex PCR. This table has tens of thousands of clones, approximately 88% appearing once. The data derive from a study of cytomegalovirus exposure and HLA in healthy donors. Study-level background: The same platform used for the approximately 700 first-cohort repertoires was also used for the approximately 120 validation repertoires, as a later analysis reported.

Between the trimmed V and J ends, which lost 6 bases and 5 bases, there was a span of 13 bases. The germline CDR1 and CDR2 sequences are MDHEN and SYDVKM. The CDR3 runs 13 residues. The study's findings and limits: Investigators reported 150 to 200 TCR beta chains as tied to cytomegalovirus. According to a later analysis, TCR clusters from the first cohort tended to co-occur in the roughly 120 validation repertoires.

The source of this sequence is a woman aged 25-40 years in good health and CMV-seronegative. The sample consisted of PBMCs. The chain uses TRBV28 and TRBJ2-5; maybe TRBD1 (6 bases). CDR3 coding DNA: TGTGCCAGCAGCCGAACAGGGCTGGAGACCCAGTACTTC. Protein: CASSRTGLETQYF.